Reported below is one TCR beta chain. Its cognate antigen is unknown. This sample is part of a study of shared clonotypes between healthy human individuals. In the sorted-subset replicate PCRs, roughly 210 ng DNA, 25,000 to 30,000 T cell genomes, was used. The repertoire was sequenced with immunoSEQ multiplex PCR; TCRdb's copy has only in-frame clones and lacks some. The table includes 950,000 to 1,300,000 clones, around four fifths detected once. Germline loops: CDR1 SGHTA, CDR2 FQGNSA. Trimming shortened V by 3 bases and J by 4 bases, and 10 bases separated the two germline ends. This CDR3 contains 15 residues. Study-wide findings and caveats: Since donors were few, the genetic and exposure-history diversity represented was limited.

The sample was memory CD4+ T cells sorted from blood. The subset denotes: CD45RA-negative fraction. This clonotype was obtained from a man younger than 30 in good health. The chain employs TRBV7-2 and TRBJ1-6; no firm D call. CDR3: CASSFPQTYNSPLHF. The CDR3 bases are TGTGCCAGCAGCTTTCCCCAGACTTATAATTCACCCCTCCACTTT.